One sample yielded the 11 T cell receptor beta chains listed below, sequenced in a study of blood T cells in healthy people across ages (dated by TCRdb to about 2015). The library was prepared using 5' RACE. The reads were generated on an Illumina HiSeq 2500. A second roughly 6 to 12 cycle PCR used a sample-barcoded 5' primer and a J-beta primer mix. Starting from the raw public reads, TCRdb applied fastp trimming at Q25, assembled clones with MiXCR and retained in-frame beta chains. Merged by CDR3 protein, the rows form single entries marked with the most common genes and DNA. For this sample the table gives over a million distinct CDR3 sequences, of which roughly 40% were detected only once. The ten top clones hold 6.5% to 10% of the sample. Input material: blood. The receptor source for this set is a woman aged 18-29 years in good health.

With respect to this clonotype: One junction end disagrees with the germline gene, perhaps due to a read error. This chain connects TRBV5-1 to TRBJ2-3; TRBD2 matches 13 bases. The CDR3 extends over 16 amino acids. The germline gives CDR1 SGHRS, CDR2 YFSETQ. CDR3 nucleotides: TGTGCCAGCAGCCCGGGACTAGCGGGACGCACAGATACGCAGTATTTT. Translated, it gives CASSPGLAGRTDTQYF.

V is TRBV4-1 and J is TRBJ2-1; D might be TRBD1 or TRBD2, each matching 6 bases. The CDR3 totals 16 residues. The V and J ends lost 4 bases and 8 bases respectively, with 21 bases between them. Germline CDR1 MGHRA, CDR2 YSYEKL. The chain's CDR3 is CASSPHPEGGNDEQFF. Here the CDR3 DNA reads TGCGCCAGCAGCCCTCACCCGGAAGGGGGGAACGATGAGCAGTTCTTC.

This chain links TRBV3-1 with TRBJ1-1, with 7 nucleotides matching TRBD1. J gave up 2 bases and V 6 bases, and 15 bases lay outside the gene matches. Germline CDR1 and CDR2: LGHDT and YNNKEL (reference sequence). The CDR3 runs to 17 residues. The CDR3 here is CASRTINRGGVNTEAFF. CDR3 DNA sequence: TGTGCCAGCAGGACCATAAACAGGGGAGGCGTTAACACTGAAGCTTTCTTT.

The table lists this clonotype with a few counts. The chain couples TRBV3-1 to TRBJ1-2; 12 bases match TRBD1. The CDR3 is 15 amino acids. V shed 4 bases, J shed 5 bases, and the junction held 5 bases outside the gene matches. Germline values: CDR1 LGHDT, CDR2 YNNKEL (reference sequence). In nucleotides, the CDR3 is TGTGCCAGCAGCCGAGGGACAGGGGGCCGGTATGGCTACACCTTC. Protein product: CASSRGTGGRYGYTF.

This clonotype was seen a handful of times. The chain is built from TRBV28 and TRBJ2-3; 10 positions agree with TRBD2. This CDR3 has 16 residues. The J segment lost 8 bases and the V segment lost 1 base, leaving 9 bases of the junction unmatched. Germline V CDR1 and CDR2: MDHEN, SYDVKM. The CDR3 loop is CASSLFTSGASVTQYF. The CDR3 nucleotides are TGTGCCAGCAGTTTATTCACTAGCGGGGCCTCCGTTACGCAGTATTTT.

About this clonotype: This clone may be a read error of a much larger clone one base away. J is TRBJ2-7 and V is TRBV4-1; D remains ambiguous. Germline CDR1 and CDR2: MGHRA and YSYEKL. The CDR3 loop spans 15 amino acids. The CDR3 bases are TGCGCCAGCAGCCAAGTAGGCGGAAGCTCCGACGAGCAGTACTTC. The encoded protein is CASSQVGGSSDEQYF.

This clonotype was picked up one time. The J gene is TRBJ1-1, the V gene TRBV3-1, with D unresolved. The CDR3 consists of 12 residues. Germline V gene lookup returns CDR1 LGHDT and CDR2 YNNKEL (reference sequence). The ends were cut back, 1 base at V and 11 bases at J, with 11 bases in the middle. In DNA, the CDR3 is TGTGCCAGCAGCCAAGGTGGCTCGTTGGCTTTCTTT. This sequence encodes CASSQGGSLAFF.

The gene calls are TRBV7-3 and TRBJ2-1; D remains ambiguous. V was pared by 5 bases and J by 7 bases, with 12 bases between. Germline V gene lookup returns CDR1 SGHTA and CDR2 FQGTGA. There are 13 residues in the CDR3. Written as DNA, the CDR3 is TGTGCCAGCAGCGTAATACAGAGTAATGAGCAGTTCTTC. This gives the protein CASSVIQSNEQFF.

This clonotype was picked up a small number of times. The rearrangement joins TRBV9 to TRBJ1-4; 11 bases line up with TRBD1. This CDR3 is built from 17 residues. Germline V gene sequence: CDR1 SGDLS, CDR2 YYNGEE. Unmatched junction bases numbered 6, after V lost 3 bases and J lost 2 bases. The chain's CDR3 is CASSARDRGMTNEKLFF. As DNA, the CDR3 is TGTGCCAGCAGCGCACGGGACAGGGGGATGACTAATGAAAAACTGTTTTTT.

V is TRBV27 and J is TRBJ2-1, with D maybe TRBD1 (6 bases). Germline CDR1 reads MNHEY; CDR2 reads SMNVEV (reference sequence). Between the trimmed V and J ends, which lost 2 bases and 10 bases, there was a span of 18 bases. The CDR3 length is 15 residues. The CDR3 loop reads CASSLRGSPLNEQFF. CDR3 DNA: TGTGCCAGCAGTTTAAGGGGGTCTCCCTTGAACGAGCAGTTCTTC.

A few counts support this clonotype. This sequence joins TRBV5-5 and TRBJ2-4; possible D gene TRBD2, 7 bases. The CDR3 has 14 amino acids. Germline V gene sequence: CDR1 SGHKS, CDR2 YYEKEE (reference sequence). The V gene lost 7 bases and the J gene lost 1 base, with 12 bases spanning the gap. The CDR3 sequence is CASGGGEAKNIQYF. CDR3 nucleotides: TGTGCCAGCGGAGGGGGGGAGGCCAAAAACATTCAGTACTTC.